Below, 5 T cell receptor beta chains from the same sample are listed, as sequenced in a study of T cell changes during pregnancy in multiple sclerosis. Assay used: immunoSEQ multiplex PCR; TCRdb lists only in-frame clones, some missing. The top ten hold about 1.7% of the sample, which has more than 85,000 clones, 94% seen once. The sequencing here drew on peripheral blood, taken after pregnancy. The receptors originated from a female donor in good health, enrolled as a control in a pregnancy study.

This clone was counted a single time. J is TRBJ2-2 and V is TRBV5-1; perhaps TRBD2 as D (6 bases). The CDR3 length is 15 residues. The germline V gene encodes CDR1 SGHRS and CDR2 YFSETQ. Trimming stripped 0 bases from V and 4 bases from J, with 10 bases between. DNA of the CDR3: TGCGCCAGCAGCTTGGGACTAGAGGGCACCGGGGAGCTGTTTTTT. Translation: CASSLGLEGTGELFF.

The chain links TRBV10-3 to TRBJ1-2; 7 bases are a match to TRBD1. CDR3 length equals 13 residues. Germline-derived CDR1 and CDR2 are ENHRY and SYGVKD. Trimming cost V 6 bases and J 3 bases; bases outside gene matches: 4. CDR3 nucleotide sequence: TGTGCCATCAGAGGGACAGTCGACTATGGCTACACCTTC. Protein sequence: CAIRGTVDYGYTF.

The chain couples TRBV10-3 to TRBJ2-7, with TRBD2 as a possible D gene (6 bases). Germline assignment: CDR1 ENHRY and CDR2 SYGVKD. CDR3 length equals 13 residues. The V end was cut by 11 bases, the J end by 4 bases, with 18 bases between. Written as DNA, the CDR3 is TGTGCCCCCCCCGGGACTCTTCATTACGAGCAGTACTTC. Translating it yields CAPPGTLHYEQYF.

This chain uses TRBV19 with TRBJ1-2; unclear D gene. Per germline, CDR1 LNHDA and CDR2 SQIVND (reference sequence). The ends were cut back, 7 bases at V and 4 bases at J, with 16 bases in the middle. This CDR3 is built from 14 residues. This chain's CDR3 is CASIPTWGGYGYTF. CDR3 sequence (DNA): TGTGCCAGTATCCCTACTTGGGGAGGCTATGGCTACACCTTC.

For this clone: The germline gene is not matched at one end of the junction; a read error may be the cause. The V call is TRBV15, the J call TRBJ2-2; a possible D gene is TRBD1 (6 bases). The germline gives CDR1 LNHNV, CDR2 YYDKDF (reference sequence). The CDR3 is 11 amino acids. Here the CDR3 DNA reads TGTGCCACCAGCAGAGGGGGGCCCCCCCTTTTT. This encodes CATSRGGPPLF.